This TCR beta chain was captured in a study of blood T cell repertoires in COVID-19. Germline V gene lookup returns CDR1 LGHDT and CDR2 YNNKEL (reference sequence). J gave up 0 bases and V 4 bases, and 6 bases lay outside the gene matches. This CDR3 contains 15 residues. The protocol was immunoSEQ multiplex PCR, while the TCRdb copy is restricted to in-frame clones and leaves out a portion. The repertoire holds roughly 150,000 clones, about 89% seen once, with 2.5% to 3.5% in the top ten. In its sample, this clone was seen a few times. Sequenced input: peripheral blood. The gene calls are TRBV3-1 (or the pseudogene TRBV3-2) and TRBJ2-7, with 7 positions matching TRBD2. This TCR was recovered from a man in his 60s with acute or convalescent COVID-19. The chain's CDR3 is CASSPGSGASYEQYF. DNA for the CDR3: TGTGCCAGCAGCCCTGGGAGCGGGGCCTCCTACGAGCAGTACTTC.